These 23 T cell receptor beta chains were sequenced from one sample in a study of T cells in women clearing cervical HPV infection. Only in-frame clones appear in the TCRdb table, and some are missing; sequencing was by immunoSEQ multiplex PCR. Recorded for this sample: tens of thousands of clones. Sequencing was done on a sample of blood buffy coat. These receptors were collected from a woman aged 18 to 75 with a cervical HPV16 infection that either progressed to CIN3+ or cleared (not recorded which).

On this clone itself: The CDR3 extends 3 residues past the end of the read, so its final part is completed from the germline J gene. This chain joins TRBV20-1 and TRBJ1-2; D ambiguous. Germline V CDR1 and CDR2: DFQATT, SNEGSKA (reference sequence). Trimming took 3 bases from V and 4 from J, leaving 6 bases between them. This CDR3 contains 11 residues. This CDR3 reads CSARGAYGYTF. The sequenced CDR3 bases are TGCAGTGCTAGGGGCGCCTATGGC.

The CDR3 bases that were read are TGTGCCTGGCGCGGGTGGTTATATGGC. It is translated as CAWRGWLYG. From start to end, the CDR3 is CAWRGWLYGYTF. V usage is TRBV30 and J usage is TRBJ1-2; D unresolved. The read ends 3 residues shy of where the CDR3 ends; the end is completed using the germline J gene. Per the germline V gene, CDR1 is GTSNPN and CDR2 is SVGIG (reference sequence). Trimming pared 5 bases from V and 5 bases from J, leaving 12 bases between. The CDR3 runs 12 residues.

A note on this clone: The read comes to an end 3 residues before the CDR3 does, leaving the germline J gene to fill in the end. The chain couples TRBV7-8 to TRBJ1-2; D is unresolved. Trimming took off 5 bases at V and 4 bases at J, with 14 bases between the two ends. CDR1 is SGHVS and CDR2 is FQNEAQ in the germline V gene. There are 14 residues in the CDR3. CDR3 sequence: CASSIGLDLYGYTF. The CDR3 DNA, read in part, is TGTGCCAGCAGCATTGGACTGGACCTCTATGGC.

About this clone: The CDR3 end falls 3 residues outside the read, so it is completed with the germline J gene. This CDR3 is also generated by other DNA sequences in the sample. The chain has TRBV19 and TRBJ1-2, with D uncertain. The CDR3 runs to 13 residues. Trimming left V 5 bases short and J 7 bases short, with 14 bases between. Germline V CDR1 and CDR2: LNHDA, SQIVND (reference sequence). The CDR3 spells CASSPSGSAGYTF. The sequenced part of the CDR3 DNA is TGTGCCAGTAGTCCAAGCGGAAGTGCTGGC.

Notes on this clone: The read terminates 3 residues before the CDR3 end, so the remaining end is supplied by the germline J gene. The chain uses TRBV7-3 and TRBJ2-5, with 10 bases matching TRBD2. Germline CDR1 is SGHTA and CDR2 is FQGTGA. There are 15 residues in the CDR3. V gave up 4 bases and J gave up 7 bases; unmatched junction bases: 9. The sequenced part of the CDR3 DNA is TGTGCCAGCAGCTCCTCAGCGGGGGGGAGTGCGACC. Protein sequence: CASSSSAGGSAT. The whole CDR3 protein is CASSSSAGGSATQYF.

About this clone: With the read ending 3 residues before the CDR3 end, the germline J gene is used to fill in that end. The gene calls are TRBV15 and TRBJ2-7, with 7 nucleotides matching TRBD2. This CDR3 contains 14 residues. V was clipped by 5 bases and J by 1 base; unmatched bases: 5. The germline CDR1 and CDR2 sequences are LNHNV and YYDKDF (reference sequence). The sequenced part of the CDR3 DNA is TGTGCCACCAGCGAGGGGAGGGGTTCCTACGAG. Translation gives CATSEGRGSYE. The entire CDR3 protein is CATSEGRGSYEQYF.

CDR3 DNA, as far as it was read: TGCAGTGCTACTGATCTGGGACAGGGGTCCGACCACGAG. This translates into CSATDLGQGSDHE. The complete CDR3 reads CSATDLGQGSDHEQYF. The chain employs TRBV20-1 and TRBJ2-7, with TRBD1 identical over 10 bases. The CDR3 is cut off 3 residues early in the read; its end comes from the germline J gene. The germline V gene has CDR1 DFQATT and CDR2 SNEGSKA (reference sequence). CDR3 length: 16 residues. The junction had 14 bases not matched to a gene; V was cut back by 4 bases and J by 5 bases.

As for this clone: Read sequence stops 3 residues before the CDR3 end, and the germline J gene provides the missing end. V and J are TRBV7-3 and TRBJ2-4; 8 positions agree with TRBD1. The CDR3 runs to 17 residues. The V segment lost 0 bases and the J segment 3 bases; nucleotides outside the gene matches: 7. Germline assignment: CDR1 SGHTA and CDR2 FQGTGA. CDR3 DNA (partial): TGTGCCAGCAGCTTAACGGGGGACAGGAATGGCAAAAACATT. It translates to CASSLTGDRNGKNI. The whole CDR3 sequence reads CASSLTGDRNGKNIQYF.

About this clone: The read comes to an end 3 residues before the CDR3 does, leaving the germline J gene to fill in the end. The genes are TRBV20-1 and TRBJ2-7; 10 nucleotides agree with TRBD1. V dropped 4 bases and J dropped 5; count of bases not matched to a gene: 11. CDR1 is DFQATT and CDR2 is SNEGSKA in the germline V gene (reference sequence). This CDR3 is 15 amino acids long. The covered CDR3 bases are TGCAGTGCTAAGAAGGGACAGGGGTTCCCCAACGAG. Its translation is CSAKKGQGFPNE. The entire CDR3 protein reads CSAKKGQGFPNEQYF.

About this clone itself: The read finishes 3 residues shy of the CDR3 end, and the germline J gene is used to complete it. The V gene is TRBV6-1, the J gene TRBJ2-1, with 7 bases that match TRBD1. CDR3 size: 15 residues. V was pared by 4 bases and J by 2 bases, with 5 bases of the junction left unmatched. The germline V gene has CDR1 MNHNS and CDR2 SASEGT. Partial CDR3 DNA: TGTGCCAGCAGTGTGGGACAGTGGCCCTACAATGAG. Encoded protein: CASSVGQWPYNE. The entire CDR3 protein is CASSVGQWPYNEQFF.

On this clone itself: Read coverage stops 3 residues before the CDR3 terminus; the germline J gene supplies the remainder. The chain links TRBV2 to TRBJ1-1; TRBD1 matches 8 bases. Trimming at V came to 5 bases and at J to 5 bases, leaving 7 bases not matched to a gene. The V gene's germline CDR1 is SNHLY and CDR2 FYNNEI. This CDR3 region has 14 residues. The CDR3 loop is CASSSRTGRTEAFF. CDR3 DNA (partial): TGTGCCAGCAGTTCCCGGACAGGGAGGACTGAA.

Regarding this clone: The CDR3 end is not reached by the read, which stops 3 residues before it; the germline J gene fills it in. The chain carries TRBV4-2 and TRBJ2-2; TRBD2 aligns across 12 bases. This CDR3 contains 15 residues. The germline gives CDR1 LGHNA, CDR2 YNFKEQ. The CDR3 here is CASSQGTSGVEELFF. The CDR3 bases that were read are TGTGCCAGCAGCCAAGGGACTAGCGGGGTTGAAGAG.

Comment on this clone: Read coverage stops 3 residues before the CDR3 terminus; the germline J gene supplies the remainder. The V call is TRBV5-1, the J call TRBJ2-3; TRBD1 agrees at 9 bases. The CDR3 consists of 16 residues. Germline lookup yields CDR1 SGHRS and CDR2 YFSETQ. CDR3 protein: CASSPRQGVVGETQYF. Partial CDR3 DNA: TGCGCCAGCAGCCCCAGACAGGGGGTGGTAGGAGAGACG.

CDR3 bases read: TGCAGTGCCCAGCTAGGGGCGCGGAATCAGCCG. This encodes CSAQLGARNQP. The entire CDR3 protein is CSAQLGARNQPQYF. The chain couples TRBV20-1 to TRBJ2-3; a possible D gene is TRBD1 (5 bases). The read is 3 residues too short to cover the CDR3 end, so that end is filled in from the germline J gene. From germline, CDR1 is DFQATT and CDR2 SNEGSKA (reference sequence). The CDR3 covers 14 residues.

About this clone itself: The observed sequence ends 3 residues before the CDR3 terminus, with the missing tail filled in from the germline J gene. This rearrangement joins TRBV5-1 to TRBJ1-4; possible D gene TRBD1, 6 bases. Germline V CDR1 and CDR2: SGHRS, YFSETQ. V lost 4 bases and J lost 6, with 13 bases in between. CDR3 length equals 14 residues. CDR3 bases read: TGCGCCAGCAGCCCTGCGACAGGACATGAAAAA. It yields the protein CASSPATGHEK. The entire CDR3 sequence reads CASSPATGHEKLFF.

This clone is called medium-sized (0.01 to 0.1%) based on its frequency. CDR3 loop: CASSMTSPAYEQYF. The CDR3 DNA, read in part, is TGTGCCAGTAGTATGACTAGCCCCGCCTACGAG. The chain joins TRBV19 to TRBJ2-7, with 7 nucleotides matching TRBD2. Sequencing ends 3 residues short of the CDR3 end; the germline J gene provides the rest. This CDR3 contains 14 residues. J lost 2 bases, V lost 3 bases, and 4 bases had no gene match. Germline lookup yields CDR1 LNHDA and CDR2 SQIVND (reference sequence).

Comment on this clone: Read data end 3 residues before the CDR3 end; the end is taken from the germline J gene. The genes are TRBV9 and TRBJ2-3; D not resolved. The CDR3 spans 16 residues. V gave up 0 bases and J gave up 2 bases, with 13 bases separating them. Per germline, CDR1 SGDLS and CDR2 YYNGEE. The sequenced part of the CDR3 DNA is TGTGCCAGCAGCGTAGGAGCGCTTACTACCACAGATACG. This gives the protein CASSVGALTTTDT. The whole CDR3 sequence is CASSVGALTTTDTQYF.

On this clone itself: The read comes to an end 3 residues before the CDR3 does, leaving the germline J gene to fill in the end. The chain employs TRBV7-2 and TRBJ2-3; 8 nucleotides align to TRBD1. The CDR3 sequence is 14 residues long. Germline values: CDR1 SGHTA, CDR2 FQGNSA. The CDR3 sequence: CASSLGGQAETQYF. The sequenced CDR3 bases are TGTGCCAGCAGCTTAGGGGGACAGGCGGAGACG.

As regards this clone: One end of the junction is discordant with germline, which a read error may explain. The read comes to an end 3 residues before the CDR3 does, leaving the germline J gene to fill in the end. The chain joins TRBV19 to TRBJ1-2; the match to TRBD1 covers 10 bases. The CDR3 consists of 14 residues. Germline CDR1 is LNHDA and CDR2 is SQIVND (reference sequence). The CDR3 loop reads CASRMTGGAYCYTF. Partial CDR3 DNA: TGTGCCAGTAGAATGACAGGGGGCGCCTATTGC. Full variable domain (missing parts from reference TRBV19 and TRBJ1-2): DGGITQSPKYLFRKEGQNVTLSCEQNLNHDAMYWYRQDPGQGLRLIYYSQIVNDFQKGDIAEGYSVSREKKESFPLTVTSAQKNPTAFYLCASRMTGGAYCYTFGSGTRLTVV.

Details on this clone: From the germline J gene comes the end of the CDR3, since the read stops 3 residues before it. The V call is TRBV7-9, the J call TRBJ1-4, with D possibly TRBD1 on 6 matching bases. V dropped 2 bases and J dropped 5 bases, with 12 bases sitting between them. The germline CDR1 and CDR2 sequences are SEHNR and FQNEAQ (reference sequence). This CDR3 is 15 amino acids long. This chain's CDR3 is CASSLNAGENEKLFF. The CDR3 bases that were read are TGTGCCAGCAGCTTAAATGCAGGGGAGAATGAAAAA.

On this clone itself: The read comes to an end 3 residues before the CDR3 does, leaving the germline J gene to fill in the end. The chain carries TRBV11-2 and TRBJ2-5; D is possibly TRBD1 (6 bases). This CDR3 contains 15 residues. Trimming removed 0 bases from V and 4 bases from J, with 12 bases in between. CDR1 and CDR2 (germline): SGHAT, FQNNGV. Partial CDR3 DNA: TGTGCCAGCAGCTTAGAGGCAGGGGCGGGAGAGACC. Protein product: CASSLEAGAGET. The full CDR3 protein reads CASSLEAGAGETQYF.

Notes on this clone: The CDR3 end lies 3 residues beyond the end of the read and is filled in from the germline J gene. V and J are TRBV5-1 and TRBJ1-1, with D possibly TRBD1 on 5 matching bases. Germline V lookup: CDR1 SGHRS, CDR2 YFSETQ. V lost 4 bases to trimming and J lost 3 bases, with 7 bases between them. The CDR3 sequence is 12 residues long. The chain's CDR3 is CASSGAHTEAFF. Incomplete CDR3 DNA: TGCGCCAGCAGCGGGGCACACACTGAA.

CDR3 DNA (partial): TGCAGTGCCACCGCGGGTTTAGCTAACTATGGC. Its protein is CSATAGLANYG. In full, the CDR3 reads CSATAGLANYGYTF. This chain uses TRBV20-1 with TRBJ1-2, with D unresolved. The read terminates 3 residues ahead of where the CDR3 ends, so the germline J gene completes it. The CDR3 covers 14 residues. The V end was cut by 6 bases, the J end by 0 bases, with 14 bases between. Germline lookup yields CDR1 DFQATT and CDR2 SNEGSKA (reference sequence).